This TCR beta chain emerged from a study of control samples from healthy donors and cancer patients. The CDR3 is made up of 14 amino acids. Looked up from germline, CDR1 is SGHTA and CDR2 is FQGNSA. J gave up 4 bases and V 1 base, and 0 bases lay outside the gene matches. TCRdb's copy holds only in-frame clones and misses some; the assay was immunoSEQ multiplex PCR. The repertoire holds about 150,000 clones, with 85% to 95% as singletons. As to this clone: This CDR3 is also generated by other DNA sequences in the sample.

What was sequenced was blood. The sequence was collected from a man aged 40-49 years in good health. The rearrangement links TRBV7-2 to TRBJ2-3, with 9 bases identical to TRBD2. Written as DNA, the CDR3 is TGTGCCAGCAGCTTAGGCGGGGGGGCAGATACGCAGTATTTT. It translates to CASSLGGGADTQYF. The whole variable domain, remainder taken from reference TRBV7-2 and TRBJ2-3, is GAGVSQSPSNKVTEKGKDVELRCDPISGHTALYWYRQSLGQGLEFLIYFQGNSAPDKSGLPSDRFSAERTGGSVSTLTIQRTQQEDSAVYLCASSLGGGADTQYFGPGTRLTVL.